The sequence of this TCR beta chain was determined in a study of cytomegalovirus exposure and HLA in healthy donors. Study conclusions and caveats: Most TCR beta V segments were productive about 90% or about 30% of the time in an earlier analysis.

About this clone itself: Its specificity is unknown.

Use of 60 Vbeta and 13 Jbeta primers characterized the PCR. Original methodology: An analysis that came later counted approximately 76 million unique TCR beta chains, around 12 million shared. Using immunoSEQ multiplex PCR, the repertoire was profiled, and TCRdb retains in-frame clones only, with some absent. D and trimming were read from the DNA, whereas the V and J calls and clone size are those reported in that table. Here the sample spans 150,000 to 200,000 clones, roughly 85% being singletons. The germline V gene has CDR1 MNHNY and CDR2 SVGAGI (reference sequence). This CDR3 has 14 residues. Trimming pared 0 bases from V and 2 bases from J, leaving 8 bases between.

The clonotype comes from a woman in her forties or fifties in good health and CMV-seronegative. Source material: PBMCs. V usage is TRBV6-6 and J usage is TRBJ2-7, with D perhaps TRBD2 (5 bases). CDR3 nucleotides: TGTGCCAGCAGTTACTCAGGAGCGGCCTACGAGCAGTACTTC. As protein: CASSYSGAAYEQYF.